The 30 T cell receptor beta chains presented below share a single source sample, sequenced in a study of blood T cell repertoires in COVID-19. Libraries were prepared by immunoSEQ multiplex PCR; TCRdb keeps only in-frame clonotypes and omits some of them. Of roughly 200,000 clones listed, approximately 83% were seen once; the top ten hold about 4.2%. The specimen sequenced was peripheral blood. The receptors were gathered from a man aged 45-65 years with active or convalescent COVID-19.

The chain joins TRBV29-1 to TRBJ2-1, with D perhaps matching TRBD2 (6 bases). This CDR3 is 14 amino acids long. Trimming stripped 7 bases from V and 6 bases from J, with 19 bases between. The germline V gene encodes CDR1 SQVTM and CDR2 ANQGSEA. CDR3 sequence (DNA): TGCAGCGGCCGGTGGAGTCTAGCGACCAATGAGCAGTTCTTC. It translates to CSGRWSLATNEQFF.

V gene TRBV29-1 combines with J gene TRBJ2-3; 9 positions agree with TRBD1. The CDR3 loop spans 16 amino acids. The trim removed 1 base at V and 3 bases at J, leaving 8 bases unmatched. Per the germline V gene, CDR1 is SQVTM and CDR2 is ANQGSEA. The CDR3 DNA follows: TGCAGCGTTGAAGGCCTTACAGGGGGCAGGACAGATACGCAGTATTTT. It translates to CSVEGLTGGRTDTQYF.

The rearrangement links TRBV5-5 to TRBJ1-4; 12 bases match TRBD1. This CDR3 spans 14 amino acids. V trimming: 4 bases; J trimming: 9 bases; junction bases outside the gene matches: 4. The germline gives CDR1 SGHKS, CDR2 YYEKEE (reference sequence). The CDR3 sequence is CASSIGTGGQKLFF. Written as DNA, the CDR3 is TGTGCCAGCAGCATCGGGACAGGGGGCCAAAAACTGTTTTTT.

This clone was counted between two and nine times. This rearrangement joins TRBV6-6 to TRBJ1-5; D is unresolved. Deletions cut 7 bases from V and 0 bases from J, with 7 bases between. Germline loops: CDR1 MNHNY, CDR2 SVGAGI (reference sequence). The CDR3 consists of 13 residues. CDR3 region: CASTDYSNQPQHF. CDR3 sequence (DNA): TGTGCCAGCACAGACTATAGCAATCAGCCCCAGCATTTT.

The chain's CDR3 is CATSRVAGINEKLFF. CDR3 sequence (DNA): TGTGCCACCAGCAGAGTGGCAGGGATTAATGAAAAACTGTTTTTT. The V call is TRBV15, the J call TRBJ1-4, with D tentatively TRBD1 (5 bases). This CDR3 region has 15 residues. The V gene lost 1 base and the J gene lost 4 bases, with 10 bases spanning the gap. Looked up from germline, CDR1 is LNHNV and CDR2 is YYDKDF (reference sequence).

The chain's CDR3 is CASSYGGRGYGYTF. The CDR3 DNA sequence: TGTGCCAGCAGTTACGGGGGCCGGGGCTATGGCTACACCTTC. The chain links TRBV6-2 or TRBV6-3 to TRBJ1-2; weak D call: TRBD1 (6 bases). Per germline, CDR1 MNHEY and CDR2 SVGEGT. This CDR3 has 14 amino acids. The V end lost 2 bases, the J end lost 4 bases, and 11 bases lay between the germline ends.

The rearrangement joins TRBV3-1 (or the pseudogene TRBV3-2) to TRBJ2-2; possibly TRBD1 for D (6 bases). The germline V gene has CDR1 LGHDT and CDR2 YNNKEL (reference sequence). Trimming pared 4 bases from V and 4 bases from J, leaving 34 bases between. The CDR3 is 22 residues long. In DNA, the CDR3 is TGTGCCAGCAGCCGCAAAGAGAGACCGGGACAAGAGCCCTTTTTTGCCACCGGGGAGCTGTTTTTT. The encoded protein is CASSRKERPGQEPFFATGELFF.

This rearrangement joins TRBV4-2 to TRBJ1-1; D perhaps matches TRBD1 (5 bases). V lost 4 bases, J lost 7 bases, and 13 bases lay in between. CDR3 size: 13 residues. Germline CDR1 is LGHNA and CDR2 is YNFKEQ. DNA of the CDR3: TGTGCCAGCAGCCCCCCCAGGGAAGGTGAAGCTTTCTTT. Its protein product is CASSPPREGEAFF.

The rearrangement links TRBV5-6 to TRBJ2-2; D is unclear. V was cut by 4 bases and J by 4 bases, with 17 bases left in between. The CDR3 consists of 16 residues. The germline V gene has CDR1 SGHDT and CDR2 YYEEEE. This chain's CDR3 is CASSRLTARGTGELFF. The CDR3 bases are TGTGCCAGCAGCCGACTGACGGCAAGAGGCACCGGGGAGCTGTTTTTT.

In nucleotides, the CDR3 is TGTGCCTGGAGGGGGCGGGGCGGGACCTACGAGCAGTACTTC. This sequence encodes CAWRGRGGTYEQYF. The genes are TRBV30 and TRBJ2-7; perhaps TRBD2 as D (6 bases). This CDR3 spans 14 amino acids. CDR1 is GTSNPN and CDR2 is SVGIG in the germline V gene (reference sequence). The V and J ends lost 3 bases and 2 bases respectively, with 14 bases between them. The full variable domain, its missing parts supplied by reference TRBV30 and TRBJ2-7, is SQTIHQWPATLVQPVGSPLSLECTVEGTSNPNLYWYRQAAGRGLQLLFYSVGIGQISSEVPQNLSASRPQDRQFILSSKKLLLSDSGFYLCAWRGRGGTYEQYFGPGTRLTVT.

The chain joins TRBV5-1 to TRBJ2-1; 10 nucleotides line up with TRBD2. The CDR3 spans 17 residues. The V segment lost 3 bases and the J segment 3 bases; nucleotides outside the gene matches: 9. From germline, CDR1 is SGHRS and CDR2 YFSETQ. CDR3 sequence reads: CASSSQSSGGRYNEQFF. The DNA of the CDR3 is TGCGCCAGCAGCTCTCAGTCTAGCGGGGGCCGCTACAATGAGCAGTTCTTC.

The CDR3 DNA sequence: TGTGCCAGCAGTTTCACAGGCTTCAGCTCTGGGGCCAACGTCCTGACTTTC. Translating it yields CASSFTGFSSGANVLTF. The chain employs TRBV28 and TRBJ2-6, with a tentative D call TRBD1 (5 bases). The V gene's germline CDR1 is MDHEN and CDR2 SYDVKM. The CDR3 is made up of 17 amino acids. V was cut by 3 bases and J by 0 bases, with 12 bases left in between.

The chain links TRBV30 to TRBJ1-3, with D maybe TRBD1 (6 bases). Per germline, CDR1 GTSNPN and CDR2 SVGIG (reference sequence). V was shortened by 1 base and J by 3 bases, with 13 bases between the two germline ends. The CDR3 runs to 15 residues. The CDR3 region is CAWSEQGRFGNTIYF. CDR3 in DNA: TGTGCCTGGAGTGAACAGGGCCGCTTTGGAAACACCATATATTTT.

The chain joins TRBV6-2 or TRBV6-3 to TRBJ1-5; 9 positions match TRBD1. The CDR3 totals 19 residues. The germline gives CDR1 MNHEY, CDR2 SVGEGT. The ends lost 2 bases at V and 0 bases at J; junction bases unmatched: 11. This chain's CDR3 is CASSYEGTGRRYSNQPQHF. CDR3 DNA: TGTGCCAGCAGTTACGAGGGGACAGGGCGTCGATATAGCAATCAGCCCCAGCATTTT.

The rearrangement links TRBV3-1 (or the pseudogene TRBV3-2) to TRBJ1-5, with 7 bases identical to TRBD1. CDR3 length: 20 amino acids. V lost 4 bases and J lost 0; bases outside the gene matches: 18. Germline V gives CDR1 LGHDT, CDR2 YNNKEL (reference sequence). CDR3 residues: CASSPPGWGTDYFSNQPQHF. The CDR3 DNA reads TGTGCCAGCAGCCCCCCCGGATGGGGGACAGATTACTTTAGCAATCAGCCCCAGCATTTT.

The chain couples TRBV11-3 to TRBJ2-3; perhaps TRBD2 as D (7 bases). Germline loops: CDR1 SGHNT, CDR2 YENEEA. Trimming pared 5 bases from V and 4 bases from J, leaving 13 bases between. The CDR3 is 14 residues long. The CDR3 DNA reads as TGTGCCAGCAGCGGGGGGGCCGTGTCAGATACGCAGTATTTT. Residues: CASSGGAVSDTQYF.

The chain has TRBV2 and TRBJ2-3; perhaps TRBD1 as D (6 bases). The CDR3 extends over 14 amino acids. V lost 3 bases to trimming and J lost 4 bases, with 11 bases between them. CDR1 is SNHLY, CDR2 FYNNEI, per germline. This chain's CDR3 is CASSDGQGSDTQYF. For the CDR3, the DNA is TGTGCCAGCAGTGACGGGCAGGGGTCAGATACGCAGTATTTT. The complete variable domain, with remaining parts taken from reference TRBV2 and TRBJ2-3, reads EPEVTQTPSHQVTQMGQEVILRCVPISNHLYFYWYRQILGQKVEFLVSFYNNEISEKSEIFDDQFSVERPDGSNFTLKIRSTKLEDSAMYFCASSDGQGSDTQYFGPGTRLTVL.

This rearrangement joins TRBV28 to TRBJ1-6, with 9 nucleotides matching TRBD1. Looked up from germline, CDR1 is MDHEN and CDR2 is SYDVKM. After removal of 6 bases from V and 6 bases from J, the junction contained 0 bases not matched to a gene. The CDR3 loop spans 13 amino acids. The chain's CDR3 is CASRGQGNSPLHF. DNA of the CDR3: TGTGCCAGCAGGGGACAGGGTAATTCACCCCTCCACTTT.

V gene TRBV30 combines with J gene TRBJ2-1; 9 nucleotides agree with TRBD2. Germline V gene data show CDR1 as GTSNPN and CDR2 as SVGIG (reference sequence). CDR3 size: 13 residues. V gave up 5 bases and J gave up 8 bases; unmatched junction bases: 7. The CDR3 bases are TGTGCCTGGTTAGGCGGGGGGGGCTATGAGCAGTTCTTC. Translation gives CAWLGGGGYEQFF.

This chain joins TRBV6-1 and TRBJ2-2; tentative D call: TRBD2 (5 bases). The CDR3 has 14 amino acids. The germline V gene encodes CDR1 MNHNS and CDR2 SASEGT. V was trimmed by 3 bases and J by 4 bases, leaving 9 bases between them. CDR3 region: CASSDGLRTGELFF. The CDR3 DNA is TGTGCCAGCAGTGACGGACTTCGCACCGGGGAGCTGTTTTTT.

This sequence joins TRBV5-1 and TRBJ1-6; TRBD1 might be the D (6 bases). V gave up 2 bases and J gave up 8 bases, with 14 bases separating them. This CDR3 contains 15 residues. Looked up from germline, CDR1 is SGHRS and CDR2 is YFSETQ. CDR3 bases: TGCGCCAGCAGCTTTCGGACAGCGGAGGATTCACCCCTCCACTTT. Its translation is CASSFRTAEDSPLHF.

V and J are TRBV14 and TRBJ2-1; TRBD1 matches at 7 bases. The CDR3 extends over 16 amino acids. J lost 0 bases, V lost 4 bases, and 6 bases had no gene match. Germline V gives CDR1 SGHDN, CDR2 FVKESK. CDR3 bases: TGTGCCAGCAGCCCGACAGGGTTGAGCTCCTACAATGAGCAGTTCTTC. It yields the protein CASSPTGLSSYNEQFF.

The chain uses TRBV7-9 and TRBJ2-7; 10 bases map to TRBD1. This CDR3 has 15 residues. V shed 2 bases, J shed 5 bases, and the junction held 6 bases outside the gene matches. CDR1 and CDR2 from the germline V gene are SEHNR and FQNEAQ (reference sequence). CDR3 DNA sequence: TGTGCCAGCAGCTTAAGGTTGGGGACAGGGGACGAGCAGTACTTC. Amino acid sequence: CASSLRLGTGDEQYF.

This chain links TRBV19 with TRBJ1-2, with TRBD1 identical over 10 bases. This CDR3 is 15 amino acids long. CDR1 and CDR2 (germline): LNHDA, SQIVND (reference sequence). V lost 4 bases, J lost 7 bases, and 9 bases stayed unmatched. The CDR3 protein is CASSRTGTGVSGYTF. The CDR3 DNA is TGTGCCAGTAGTAGGACCGGGACAGGGGTATCTGGCTACACCTTC.

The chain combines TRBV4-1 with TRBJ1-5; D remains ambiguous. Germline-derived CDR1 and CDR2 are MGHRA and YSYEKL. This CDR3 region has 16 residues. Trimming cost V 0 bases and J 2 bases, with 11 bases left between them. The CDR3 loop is CASSQEGPGGNQPQHF. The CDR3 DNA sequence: TGCGCCAGCAGCCAAGAGGGTCCGGGTGGCAATCAGCCCCAGCATTTT.

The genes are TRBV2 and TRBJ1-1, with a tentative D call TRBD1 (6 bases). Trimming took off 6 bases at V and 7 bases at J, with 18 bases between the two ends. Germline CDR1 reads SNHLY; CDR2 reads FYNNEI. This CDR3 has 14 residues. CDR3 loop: CASSPVEGQSEAFF. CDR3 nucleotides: TGTGCCAGCAGCCCCGTTGAGGGACAAAGTGAAGCTTTCTTT.

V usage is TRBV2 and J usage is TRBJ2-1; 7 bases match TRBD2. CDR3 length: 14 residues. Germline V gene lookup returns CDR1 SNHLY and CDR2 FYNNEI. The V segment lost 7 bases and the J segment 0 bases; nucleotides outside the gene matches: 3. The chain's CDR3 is CASTGRSSYNEQFF. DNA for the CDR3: TGTGCCAGCACCGGGAGGAGCTCCTACAATGAGCAGTTCTTC.

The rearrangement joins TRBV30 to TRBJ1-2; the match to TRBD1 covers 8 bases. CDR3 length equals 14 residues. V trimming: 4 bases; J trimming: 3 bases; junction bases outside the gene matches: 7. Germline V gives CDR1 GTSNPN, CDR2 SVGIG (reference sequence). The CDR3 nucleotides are TGTGCCTGGACCCCGGGACAGGCCGACTATGGCTACACCTTC. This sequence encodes CAWTPGQADYGYTF. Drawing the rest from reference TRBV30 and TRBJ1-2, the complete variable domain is SQTIHQWPATLVQPVGSPLSLECTVEGTSNPNLYWYRQAAGRGLQLLFYSVGIGQISSEVPQNLSASRPQDRQFILSSKKLLLSDSGFYLCAWTPGQADYGYTFGSGTRLTVV.

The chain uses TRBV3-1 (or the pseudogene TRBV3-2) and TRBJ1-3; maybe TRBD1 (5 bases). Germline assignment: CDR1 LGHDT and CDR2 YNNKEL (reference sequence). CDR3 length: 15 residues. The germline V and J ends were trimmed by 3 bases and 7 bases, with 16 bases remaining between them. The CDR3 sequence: CASSHRQDKRNTIYF. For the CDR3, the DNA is TGTGCCAGCAGCCACCGCCAGGACAAGCGTAACACCATATATTTT.

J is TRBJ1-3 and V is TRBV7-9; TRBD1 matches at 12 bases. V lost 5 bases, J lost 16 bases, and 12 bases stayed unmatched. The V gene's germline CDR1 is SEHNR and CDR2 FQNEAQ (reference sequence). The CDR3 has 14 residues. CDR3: CASSHSGTGGVCYF. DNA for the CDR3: TGTGCCAGCAGCCATTCCGGGACAGGGGGCGTTTGCTATTTT. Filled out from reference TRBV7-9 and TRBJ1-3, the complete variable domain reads DTGVSQNPRHKITKRGQNVTFRCDPISEHNRLYWYRQTLGQGPEFLTYFQNEAQLEKSRLLSDRFSAERPKGSFSTLEIQRTEQGDSAMYLCASSHSGTGGVCYFGEGSWLTVV.